The 17 T cell receptor beta chains below all came from one sample that was sequenced in a study of shared clonotypes between healthy human individuals. Data came from immunoSEQ multiplex PCR; TCRdb stores just in-frame clones and leaves some out. This repertoire shows about 2.5 million clones, just under 95% found once; its top ten account for around 0.4%. What was sequenced was naive CD4+ T cells from PBMCs. Described subset: CD45RA+ positively selected. The receptor source for this set is a man between 18 and 29 years old in good health. Some clones in this sample may be carry-over from other donors' samples.

The chain joins TRBV5-5 to TRBJ2-3, with 12 positions matching TRBD2. Per the germline V gene, CDR1 is SGHKS and CDR2 is YYEKEE (reference sequence). This CDR3 contains 17 residues. The ends lost 2 bases at V and 0 bases at J; junction bases unmatched: 4. The CDR3 protein is CASSFPGTSGSTDTQYF. CDR3 DNA: TGTGCCAGCAGCTTTCCAGGGACTAGCGGGAGCACAGATACGCAGTATTTT.

This clone appeared a single time. The chain uses TRBV7-2 and TRBJ2-1; 10 nucleotides line up with TRBD2. Germline V CDR1 and CDR2: SGHTA, FQGNSA. The CDR3 is 15 residues long. J gave up 3 bases and V 3 bases, and 2 bases lay outside the gene matches. The CDR3 region is CASSFRLAGYNEQFF. The CDR3 bases are TGTGCCAGCAGCTTCCGACTAGCGGGCTACAATGAGCAGTTCTTC.

This chain connects TRBV5-5 to TRBJ2-3, with 12 positions matching TRBD2. With V trimmed by 4 bases and J by 6 bases, 6 bases remained unmatched. This CDR3 is 15 amino acids long. The germline gives CDR1 SGHKS, CDR2 YYEKEE (reference sequence). CDR3 region: CASSPLAGGMDTQYF. The CDR3 DNA sequence: TGTGCCAGCAGCCCACTAGCGGGAGGAATGGATACGCAGTATTTT. The complete variable domain, with remaining parts taken from reference TRBV5-5 and TRBJ2-3, reads DAGVTQSPTHLIKTRGQQVTLRCSPISGHKSVSWYQQVLGQGPQFIFQYYEKEERGRGNFPDRFSARQFPNYSSELNVNALLLGDSALYLCASSPLAGGMDTQYFGPGTRLTVL.

This clone was observed a few times. The V call is TRBV19, the J call TRBJ1-5; weak D call: TRBD1 (6 bases). This CDR3 comprises 14 residues. Trimming removed 2 bases at V and 5 bases at J, with 10 bases between. CDR1 is LNHDA, CDR2 SQIVND, per germline (reference sequence). The CDR3 reads CASSIRHRDQPQHF. The CDR3 DNA reads as TGTGCCAGTAGTATACGCCACAGGGATCAGCCCCAGCATTTT.

The genes are TRBV4-1 and TRBJ2-1; TRBD2 matches 11 bases. Germline V gene data show CDR1 as MGHRA and CDR2 as YSYEKL. V gave up 0 bases and J gave up 3 bases; unmatched junction bases: 7. The CDR3 sequence is 18 residues long. In DNA form, the CDR3 reads TGCGCCAGCAGCCAAGACCCTAGCGGGAGGCTACTCTACAATGAGCAGTTCTTC. As protein: CASSQDPSGRLLYNEQFF.

This clone showed up just a few times. V and J are TRBV13 and TRBJ1-2; D gene ambiguous. This CDR3 contains 12 residues. Trimming removed 2 bases at V and 8 bases at J, with 9 bases between. CDR1 is PRHDT and CDR2 is FYEKMQ in the germline V gene (reference sequence). The CDR3 here is CASSLREDGYTF. Written as DNA, the CDR3 is TGTGCCAGCAGCTTAAGGGAGGACGGCTACACCTTC.

With respect to this clone: One junction end disagrees with the germline gene, perhaps due to a read error. V and J are TRBV28 and TRBJ1-5; TRBD1 matches 11 bases. The CDR3 contains 16 residues. Germline V gene data show CDR1 as MDHEN and CDR2 as SYDVKM. The CDR3 nucleotides read TGTGCCAGCAGTCTATGGACAGGGGGCGATTTTCAGCCCCAGCATTTT. Translated, it gives CASSLWTGGDFQPQHF.

The rearrangement links TRBV9 to TRBJ1-1; 10 nucleotides agree with TRBD1. Germline V gene sequence: CDR1 SGDLS, CDR2 YYNGEE. V dropped 4 bases and J dropped 5; count of bases not matched to a gene: 8. The CDR3 has 15 residues. CDR3 region: CASSNPGTGVTEAFF. CDR3 nucleotide sequence: TGTGCCAGCAGCAACCCCGGGACAGGGGTTACTGAAGCTTTCTTT.

V is TRBV19 and J is TRBJ2-5; D is unresolved. The germline V and J ends were trimmed by 1 base and 1 base, with 16 bases remaining between them. Germline CDR1 and CDR2: LNHDA and SQIVND (reference sequence). The CDR3 has 17 residues. The CDR3 here is CASSIGVVRRPQETQYF. In nucleotides, the CDR3 is TGTGCCAGTAGTATAGGTGTTGTCCGTCGCCCCCAAGAGACCCAGTACTTC. The full variable domain, in which reference TRBV19 and TRBJ2-5 provide the parts outside the CDR3, is DGGITQSPKYLFRKEGQNVTLSCEQNLNHDAMYWYRQDPGQGLRLIYYSQIVNDFQKGDIAEGYSVSREKKESFPLTVTSAQKNPTAFYLCASSIGVVRRPQETQYFGPGTRLLVL.

The genes are TRBV28 and TRBJ1-2, with 8 bases aligning to TRBD1. Germline assignment: CDR1 MDHEN and CDR2 SYDVKM. Trimming removed 2 bases from V and 3 bases from J; junction bases left unmatched: 5. The CDR3 runs to 15 residues. This CDR3 is CASSLVDRADYGYTF. The DNA for the CDR3 is TGTGCCAGCAGTTTAGTGGACAGGGCTGACTATGGCTACACCTTC.

This clone was observed a single time. The sample carries other DNA sequences with the same CDR3. The chain recombines TRBV5-6 with TRBJ2-7; possible D gene TRBD1, 6 bases. CDR1 is SGHDT, CDR2 YYEEEE, per germline. The germline V and J ends were trimmed by 2 bases and 2 bases, with 8 bases remaining between them. The CDR3 is made up of 13 amino acids. CDR3: CASSLQGPYEQYF. In DNA form, the CDR3 reads TGTGCCAGCAGCTTACAGGGACCCTACGAGCAGTACTTC. Using reference TRBV5-6 and TRBJ2-7 for the parts outside the CDR3, the full variable domain is DAGVTQSPTHLIKTRGQQVTLRCSPKSGHDTVSWYQQALGQGPQFIFQYYEEEERQRGNFPDRFSGHQFPNYSSELNVNALLLGDSALYLCASSLQGPYEQYFGPGTRLTVT.

The J gene is TRBJ2-3, the V gene TRBV5-1; D possibly corresponds to TRBD2 (5 bases). V lost 6 bases, J lost 4 bases, and 15 bases lay in between. Germline assignment: CDR1 SGHRS and CDR2 YFSETQ. The CDR3 covers 14 residues. As DNA, the CDR3 is TGCGCCAGCACCGGCTCCCAAGCGGCAGATACGCAGTATTTT. Protein product: CASTGSQAADTQYF.

This sequence joins TRBV2 and TRBJ2-1, with 8 bases lining up with TRBD2. The V gene's germline CDR1 is SNHLY and CDR2 FYNNEI. The CDR3 runs 14 residues. Trimming took 10 bases from V and 9 from J; bases not matched to a gene: 14. CDR3 bases: TGTGCCACCAACCCGGGACTAGTTTTGGGTGAGCAGTTCTTC. This gives the protein CATNPGLVLGEQFF.

The chain combines TRBV10-3 with TRBJ2-2, with TRBD1 identical over 8 bases. V lost 6 bases, J lost 8 bases, and 5 bases stayed unmatched. CDR1 ENHRY and CDR2 SYGVKD come from the germline V gene. The CDR3 totals 13 residues. CDR3 residues: CAIRGQVHGELFF. Written as DNA, the CDR3 is TGTGCCATCAGGGGACAGGTCCATGGGGAGCTGTTTTTT.

The chain carries TRBV7-2 and TRBJ1-5; 7 bases line up with TRBD1. The CDR3 is 16 residues long. CDR1 is SGHTA, CDR2 FQGNSA, per germline. With V trimmed by 3 bases and J by 2 bases, 7 bases remained unmatched. The CDR3 DNA reads as TGTGCCAGCAGCTTCGACAGGGAAGGTCGCAATCAGCCCCAGCATTTT. This translates into CASSFDREGRNQPQHF.

The chain recombines TRBV11-2 with TRBJ2-3, with D uncertain. The CDR3 has 14 amino acids. The V gene's germline CDR1 is SGHAT and CDR2 FQNNGV. V lost 1 base, J lost 5 bases, and 10 bases lay in between. The CDR3 loop reads CASSLGFGKDTQYF. The CDR3 nucleotides are TGTGCCAGCAGCTTAGGTTTTGGAAAAGATACGCAGTATTTT. The whole variable domain, remainder taken from reference TRBV11-2 and TRBJ2-3, is EAGVAQSPRYKIIEKRQSVAFWCNPISGHATLYWYQQILGQGPKLLIQFQNNGVVDDSQLPKDRFSAERLKGVDSTLKIQPAKLEDSAVYLCASSLGFGKDTQYFGPGTRLTVL.

The chain uses TRBV28 and TRBJ2-2, with TRBD1 matching over 9 bases. This CDR3 is built from 16 residues. The germline V gene has CDR1 MDHEN and CDR2 SYDVKM. Trimming at V came to 6 bases and at J to 6 bases, leaving 11 bases not matched to a gene. The DNA for the CDR3 is TGTGCCAGCAGCAACACAGGGGGCGCTGGTCCCGGGGAGCTGTTTTTT. It translates to CASSNTGGAGPGELFF.